Sequencing of this TCR beta chain was carried out in a study of T cells after posttransplantation cyclophosphamide. Overall study results and limits: Donor CD8+ memory clones often dominated recipient blood repertoires at later times. Blood and skin or GI T cell repertoires showed limited TRB overlap. Recipient CMV seropositivity and CMV reactivation strongly tracked TRB clonality.

Libraries were prepared by immunoSEQ multiplex PCR; TCRdb keeps only in-frame clonotypes and omits some of them. Found here are tens of thousands of clones, just over 85% of them singletons; the top ten hold over 2.5%. The germline V and J ends were trimmed by 5 bases and 6 bases, with 14 bases remaining between them. CDR3 size: 13 residues. Germline V gene lookup returns CDR1 SGHNT and CDR2 YENEEA. Details on this clone: Antigen specificity is unknown.

This chain links TRBV11-3 with TRBJ2-7, with D perhaps TRBD1 (5 bases). This TCR came from a man in his thirties or forties with a blood cancer, CMV-positive, and with a related stem cell donor. Source material: PBMCs. The CDR3 spells CASSAQQGSEQYF. In DNA, the CDR3 is TGTGCCAGCAGCGCTCAGCAGGGATCCGAGCAGTACTTC.